Reported below is one T cell receptor (beta chain). The data belong to a study of blood T cell repertoires in COVID-19. Study-wide background: Donors in the United States, Italy and Spain gave samples during acute or convalescent COVID-19. PBMCs, B-cell-depleted T cells, or T cells provided the cDNA or gDNA that made up the material.

Germline values: CDR1 SGHRS, CDR2 YFSETQ. Germline trimming cut 8 bases from V and 1 base from J; bases unmatched to any gene: 10. This CDR3 is 16 amino acids long. Sequencing was performed with immunoSEQ multiplex PCR; in TCRdb, only in-frame clones are kept and a portion is missing. The data show 140,000 to 150,000 clones, 81% seen once. The sample taken for sequencing was peripheral blood. This chain links TRBV5-1 with TRBJ2-5; TRBD2 aligns across 11 bases. The TCR was taken from a human donor in a cohort sampled during active COVID-19. The CDR3 region is CASRQGTSGSQETQYF. CDR3 sequence (DNA): TGCGCCAGTAGACAGGGGACTAGCGGATCCCAAGAGACCCAGTACTTC.